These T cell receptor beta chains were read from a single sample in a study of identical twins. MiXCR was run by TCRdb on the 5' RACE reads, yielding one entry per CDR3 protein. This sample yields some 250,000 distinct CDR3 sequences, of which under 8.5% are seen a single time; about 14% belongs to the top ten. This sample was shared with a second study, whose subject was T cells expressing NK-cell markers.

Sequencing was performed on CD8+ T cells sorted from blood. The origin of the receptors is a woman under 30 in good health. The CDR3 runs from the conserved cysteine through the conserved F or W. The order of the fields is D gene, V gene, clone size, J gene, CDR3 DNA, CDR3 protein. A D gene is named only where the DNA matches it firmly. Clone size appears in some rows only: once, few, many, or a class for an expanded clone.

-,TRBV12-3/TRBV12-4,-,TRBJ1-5,TGTGCCAGCAGTTTAATTCCGGGGGTGGAGCCCCAGCATTTT,CASSLIPGVEPQHF
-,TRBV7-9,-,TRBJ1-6,TGTGCCAGCAGACCCAGCCCCTCACCCCTCCACTTT,CASRPSPSPLHF
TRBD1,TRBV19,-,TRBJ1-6,TGTGCCAGTAGGGGACAGGCCGGTTCACCCCTCCACTTT,CASRGQAGSPLHF
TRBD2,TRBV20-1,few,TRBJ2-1,TGCAGTGCTAGAGCCGTAGCGGGGGCCTACAATGAGCAGTTCTTC,CSARAVAGAYNEQFF
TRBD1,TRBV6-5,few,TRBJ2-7,TGTGCCAGCAGTTACCGAGGACCGGGACAGGGCTACGAGCAGTACTTC,CASSYRGPGQGYEQYF
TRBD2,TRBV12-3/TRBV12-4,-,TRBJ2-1,TGTGCCAGCAGCGGTCGGGGGGTATACAATGAGCAGTTCTTC,CASSGRGVYNEQFF
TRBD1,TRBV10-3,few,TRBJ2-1,TGTGCCTCTGGGACAGTTGATTACAATGAGCAGTTCTTC,CASGTVDYNEQFF
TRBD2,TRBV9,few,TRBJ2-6,TGTGCCAGCAGCGAAACTAGCGGGGGGCTACCCTCTGGGGCCAACGTCCTGACTTTC,CASSETSGGLPSGANVLTF
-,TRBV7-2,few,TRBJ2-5,TGTGCCAGCAGCTTCCGGGACGTACAAGAGACCCAGTACTTC,CASSFRDVQETQYF
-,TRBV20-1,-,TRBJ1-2,TGCAGTGCTAGAGACGATTACCTAGGCTACACCTTC,CSARDDYLGYTF
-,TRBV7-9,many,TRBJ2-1,TGTGCCAGCAGCACACACAATGAGCAGTTCTTC,CASSTHNEQFF
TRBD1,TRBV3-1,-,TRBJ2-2,TGTGCCAGCAGCCAAGAGGGACAGGGGAACACCGGGGAGCTGTTTTTT,CASSQEGQGNTGELFF
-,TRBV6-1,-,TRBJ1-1,TGTGCCAGCATCCGCAGGGGAGTCGGGGCTTTCTTT,CASIRRGVGAFF
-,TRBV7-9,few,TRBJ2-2,TGTGCCAGCAGCTTAAAGGGGTACAGCCCGGGCCGGGAGCTGTTTTTT,CASSLKGYSPGRELFF
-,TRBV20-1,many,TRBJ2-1,TGCAGTGCTAGGGTGACGGGTAGCTCCTACAATGAGCAGTTCTTC,CSARVTGSSYNEQFF
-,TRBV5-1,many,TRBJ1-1,TGCGCCAGCAGCTTGTACTTCTCGAGGGGAAATATGTATACTGAAGCTTTCTTT,CASSLYFSRGNMYTEAFF
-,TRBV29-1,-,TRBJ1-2,TGCAGCTCTCAAGGGGAGTTTGATGGCTACACCTTC,CSSQGEFDGYTF
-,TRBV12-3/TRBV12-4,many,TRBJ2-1,TGTGCCAGTACACTAGGGTCGATATACAATGAGCAGTTCTTC,CASTLGSIYNEQFF
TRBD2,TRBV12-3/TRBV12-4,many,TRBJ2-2,TGTGCCAGCAGTGTAGCGGGGGCAAACACCGGGGAGCTGTTTTTT,CASSVAGANTGELFF
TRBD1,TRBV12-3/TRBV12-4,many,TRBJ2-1,TGTGCCAGCAGTCCAGGGACAGGGGGCAGGGAAAGGCCGTTCTTC,CASSPGTGGRERPFF
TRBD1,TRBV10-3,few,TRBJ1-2,TGTGCCATCACGGGACAGGGGTCAAATGGCTACACCTTC,CAITGQGSNGYTF
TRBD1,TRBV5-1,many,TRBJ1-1,TGCGCCAGCAGCTTGGGGACAGGGGGTCTAAACACTGAAGCTTTCTTT,CASSLGTGGLNTEAFF
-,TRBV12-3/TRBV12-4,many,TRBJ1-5,TGTGCCAGCAGCCGGGCAGGGAGGAGCCTTAGCAATCAGCCCCAGCATTTT,CASSRAGRSLSNQPQHF
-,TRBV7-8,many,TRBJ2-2,TGTGCCAGCAGCTTCCTGATCTCCGGGGAGCTGTTTTTT,CASSFLISGELFF
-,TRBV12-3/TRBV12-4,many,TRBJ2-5,TGTGCCAGCAGTTTAGTTTTAGCCGGCGAGACCCAGTACTTC,CASSLVLAGETQYF
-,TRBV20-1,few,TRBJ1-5,TGCAGTGCTAGTTCAGGGGAGGCTCAGCCCCAGCATTTT,CSASSGEAQPQHF
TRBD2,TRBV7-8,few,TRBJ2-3,TGTGCCAGCAGCCCCTTCGGGGGGAAGGGAGATACGCAGTATTTT,CASSPFGGKGDTQYF